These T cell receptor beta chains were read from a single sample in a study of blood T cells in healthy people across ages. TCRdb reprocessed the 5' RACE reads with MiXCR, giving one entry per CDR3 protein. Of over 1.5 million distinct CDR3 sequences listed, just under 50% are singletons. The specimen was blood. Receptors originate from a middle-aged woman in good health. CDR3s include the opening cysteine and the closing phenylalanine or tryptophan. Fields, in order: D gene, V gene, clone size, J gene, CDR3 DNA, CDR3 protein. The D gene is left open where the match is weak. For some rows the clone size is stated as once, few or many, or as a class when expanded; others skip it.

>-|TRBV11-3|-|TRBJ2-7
TGTGCCAGCAGCTTAGCGGGGGGCGGAGAGACCCTGTACTTC
CASSLAGGGETLYF
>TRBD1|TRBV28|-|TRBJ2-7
TGTGCCAGCATTGGCAGGGGGCCCCACGAGCAGTACTTC
CASIGRGPHEQYF
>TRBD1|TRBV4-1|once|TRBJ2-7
TGCGCCAGCAGCCAAGCCCCCGGGACAGGGGGTGTCCGCGAGCAGTACTTC
CASSQAPGTGGVREQYF
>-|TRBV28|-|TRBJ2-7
TGTGCCACAAAATTAGCGGTTCGCTACGAGCAGTACTTC
CATKLAVRYEQYF
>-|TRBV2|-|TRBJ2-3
TGTGCCAGCGGCTCCGGGACGGTGGTGATCGATACGCAGTATTTT
CASGSGTVVIDTQYF
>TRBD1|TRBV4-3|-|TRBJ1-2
TGCGCCAGCAGCCAAGAGGGGACAGGCCCGGGGGGCTACACCTTC
CASSQEGTGPGGYTF
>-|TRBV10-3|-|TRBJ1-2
TGTGCCATCACTGACCCCGGACAGTCCTATGGCTACACCTTC
CAITDPGQSYGYTF
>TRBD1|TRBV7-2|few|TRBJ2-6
TGTGCCAGCAGCTTACCCGGACAGGGGGCTTCTGGGGCCAACGTCCTGACTTTC
CASSLPGQGASGANVLTF
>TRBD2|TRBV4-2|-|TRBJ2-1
TGTGCCAGCAGGTCGGGGGGGGCCTACAATGAGCAGTCCTTC
CASRSGGAYNEQSF
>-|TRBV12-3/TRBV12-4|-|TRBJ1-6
TGTGCCGGCTGTCGTTCTAGTGGTTCACCCCTCCACTTT
CAGCRSSGSPLHF
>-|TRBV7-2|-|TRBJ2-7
TGTGCCAGCAGCTTAGGGGAAAGGGGTTACGAGCAGTACTTC
CASSLGERGYEQYF
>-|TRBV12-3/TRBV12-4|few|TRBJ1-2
TGTGCCAGCAGCCTGACAGTTGCCTATGGCTACACCTTC
CASSLTVAYGYTF
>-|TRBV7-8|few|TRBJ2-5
TGTGCCAGCAGCCCGAACCATGTAGGGGGGGAGACCCAGTACTTC
CASSPNHVGGETQYF
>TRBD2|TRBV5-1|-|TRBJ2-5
TGCGCCAGCAGCAATCCGGGACTAGCTGTAGAGACCCAGTACTTC
CASSNPGLAVETQYF
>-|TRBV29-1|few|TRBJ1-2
TGCAGCGTTGATATTGGCCAGACTGATGGCTACACCTTC
CSVDIGQTDGYTF
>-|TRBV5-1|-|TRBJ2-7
TGCGCCAGCAGCTGGTTGGGTCAGGGTGTCCGCGAGCAGTACTTC
CASSWLGQGVREQYF
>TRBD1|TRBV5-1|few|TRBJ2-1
TGCGCCAGCAAACCACAGGGGTTATCCTACAATGAGCAGTTCTTC
CASKPQGLSYNEQFF
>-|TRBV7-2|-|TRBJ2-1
TGTGCCAGCGACTCGGGGTACTCCTACAATGAGCAGTTCTTC
CASDSGYSYNEQFF
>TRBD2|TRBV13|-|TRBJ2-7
TGTGCCAGCAGCTTAGGCCGCAGTAGCGGGGGACTCACCTACGAGCAGTACTTC
CASSLGRSSGGLTYEQYF
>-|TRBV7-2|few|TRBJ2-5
TGTGCCAGCAGCCCACCGATAGGGATGAGGGGTACAGAGACCCAGTACTTC
CASSPPIGMRGTETQYF
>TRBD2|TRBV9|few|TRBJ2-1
TGTGCCAGCAGCGTAGAGGGGACTAGCTACAATGAGCAGTTCTTC
CASSVEGTSYNEQFF
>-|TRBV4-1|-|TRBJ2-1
TGCGCCAGCAGCCAAGAAAGTAACGCCAGGGGATATGAGCAGTTCTTC
CASSQESNARGYEQFF
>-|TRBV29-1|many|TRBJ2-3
TGCAGCGTTGAAGGTGCGGCCAACACAGATACGCAGTATTTT
CSVEGAANTDTQYF
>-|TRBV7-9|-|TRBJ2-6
TGTGCCAGCGATGCCGGGGCCAACGTCCTGACTTTC
CASDAGANVLTF
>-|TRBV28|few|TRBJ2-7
TGTGCCAGCACCGCAACAGGGCCCTACGAGCAGTACTTC
CASTATGPYEQYF
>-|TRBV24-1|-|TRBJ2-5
TGTGCCACCATCCTCGGGGTCGAGACCCAGTACTTC
CATILGVETQYF
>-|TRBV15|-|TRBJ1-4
TGTGCCACCAGCAGAGATCCCCCAGCGACTAATGAAAAACTGTTTTTT
CATSRDPPATNEKLFF
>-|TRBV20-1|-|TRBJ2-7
TGCAGTGCCACCGATGATTCCTACAATGAGCAGTACTTC
CSATDDSYNEQYF
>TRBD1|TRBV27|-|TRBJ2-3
TGTGCCAGCGGAAGGGACAGGGGGCGCGGGAATACGCAGTATTTT
CASGRDRGRGNTQYF
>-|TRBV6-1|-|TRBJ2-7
TGTGCCAGCAGTGAAGCGCGGACAGCCTACGAGCAGTACTTC
CASSEARTAYEQYF
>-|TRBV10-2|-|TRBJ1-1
TGCGCCAGCAGTGACCCGAGGCCCAACACTGAAGCTTTCTTT
CASSDPRPNTEAFF
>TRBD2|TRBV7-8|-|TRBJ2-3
TGTGCCAGCAGCTTGTTTGAGCGGGGGATCACAGATACGCAGTATTTT
CASSLFERGITDTQYF
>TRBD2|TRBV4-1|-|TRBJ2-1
TGCGCCAGCAAGACTAGCGGGGGGGCGGGGAATGAGCAGTTCTTC
CASKTSGGAGNEQFF
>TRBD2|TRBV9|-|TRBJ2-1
TGTGCCAGCAGCGTAGGGCCCGACCTCGGCACTAGCGGGGGCGGCGAGGAGCAGTTCTTC
CASSVGPDLGTSGGGEEQFF
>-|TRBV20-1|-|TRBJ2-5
TGCAGTGCTAATTATCTGGGGCTAGAGACCCAGTACTTC
CSANYLGLETQYF
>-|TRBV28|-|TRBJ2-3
TGTGCCAGCAACGGAAGACGGATTACAGATACGCAGTATTTT
CASNGRRITDTQYF
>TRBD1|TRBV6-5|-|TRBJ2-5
TGTGCCAGCAGCTTTACCGGGACAGGGGTTTATAATGAGCAGTACTTC
CASSFTGTGVYNEQYF
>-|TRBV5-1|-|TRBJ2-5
TGCGCCAGCAGCGCGAGACCCATTGACGGGGGTTCGGAGACCCAGTACTTC
CASSARPIDGGSETQYF
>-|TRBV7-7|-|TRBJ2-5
TGTGCTAGCAGCTTAGGTTTCTTCGGGACAAGCATCCGAGAAACCCAGTACTTC
CASSLGFFGTSIRETQYF
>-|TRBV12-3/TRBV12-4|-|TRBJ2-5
TGTGCCAGCAGTTGGACGGGTCTGACCCAGTACTTC
CASSWTGLTQYF
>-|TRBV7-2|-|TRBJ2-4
TGTGCCAGCAGCCCCCCAGGCGGGGGCCGGAACATTCAGTACTTC
CASSPPGGGRNIQYF
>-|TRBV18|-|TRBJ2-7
TGTGCCAGCTCGACGGGGGGCCCACTCACCTACGAGCAGTACTTC
CASSTGGPLTYEQYF
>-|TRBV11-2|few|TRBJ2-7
TGTGCCAGCAGCTTAGATCAGATTAGCCCTACCTACGAGCAGTACTTC
CASSLDQISPTYEQYF
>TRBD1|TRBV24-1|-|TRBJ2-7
TGTGCCACCAGTGATGCCGGGACAGGGAAAAACTACGAGCAGTACTTC
CATSDAGTGKNYEQYF
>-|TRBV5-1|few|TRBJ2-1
TGCGCCAGCAGCTTGGCGGGGTTTGTGTATGAGCAGTTCTTC
CASSLAGFVYEQFF
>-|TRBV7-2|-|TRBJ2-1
TGTGCCAGCAGCCCGAACCCCCGGGGGGCCTCCTACAATGAGCAGTTCTTC
CASSPNPRGASYNEQFF
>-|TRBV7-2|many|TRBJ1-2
TGTGCCAGCAGCCATTTCCCGGGGGCAGCTAACTATGGCTACACCTTC
CASSHFPGAANYGYTF
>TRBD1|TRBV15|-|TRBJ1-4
TGTGCCACCAGCAGAGACCTGGGAGGGGGCTCTGAAAAACTGTTTTTT
CATSRDLGGGSEKLFF
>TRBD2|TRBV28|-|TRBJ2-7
TGTGCCAGCATAGCGGGGGGTTACGAGCAGTACTTC
CASIAGGYEQYF